The source of this T cell receptor (beta chain) is a study of T cell responses to AZD1222 COVID-19 vaccine. To note about this clone: Its specificity is not known.

Overall study findings and caveats: Just a handful of AZD1222 recipients were seropositive at baseline. Spike-wide vaccine-associated CD4 TCRs dominated at 160-218 and 743-854. Sampled repertoires all dated from after the peak T cell response. Clonal diversity may have been underestimated in mostly white British donors.

This CDR3 contains 14 residues. V was clipped by 4 bases and J by 8 bases, with 17 bases between them. The V gene's germline CDR1 is SGHVS and CDR2 FQNEAQ. TCRdb's copy holds only in-frame clones and misses some; the assay was immunoSEQ multiplex PCR. Of approximately 100,000 clones in the sample, around nine tenths were seen once. Sequenced here: peripheral blood, sampled on day 0 of AZD1222 vaccination. This TCR was recovered from an adult in good health. V gene TRBV7-8 combines with J gene TRBJ1-2; D is undetermined. The chain's CDR3 is CASSSYASPGGYTF. The CDR3 nucleotides read TGTGCCAGCAGCTCTTACGCATCACCGGGCGGCTACACCTTC.